The entry below gives a single TCR beta chain sequence along with its context. Its antigen is as yet unknown. The investigators reverse transcribed all of the isolated RNA, so they sequenced expressed TCRB transcripts. Sequencing used immunoSEQ multiplex PCR; TCRdb keeps in-frame clones, though not all of them. Counted here are about 230,000 clones, about 10% occurring once; the ten biggest clones make up approximately 0.03%. This sample stems from a study of beta chain features in type 1 diabetes. Stem cell-like memory, regulatory, central memory and naive CD4+ cells were sorted via CD45RO/CCR7/CD25/CD127/CD95/CD27. The CDR3 sequence is 16 residues long. The V segment lost 6 bases and the J segment 7 bases; nucleotides outside the gene matches: 11. CDR1 and CDR2 (germline): LNHDA, SQIVND (reference sequence). Study outcomes and limitations: Whether TCRB rearrangement is influenced by HLA type was left unresolved in this analysis. Within the patient group, naive, central memory and Treg TCRB repertoires appeared more similar to each other than within healthy donors.

The genes are TRBV19 and TRBJ2-2; TRBD2 matches 10 bases. The TCR sequence derives from a woman between 18 and 29 years old in good health. The sample taken for sequencing was naive CD4+ T cells from blood. The CDR3 loop reads CASRDRAGGLDGELFF. The CDR3 region has the DNA TGTGCCAGTAGAGATCGAGCGGGGGGGCTTGACGGGGAGCTGTTTTTT.